This is a list of T cell receptor beta chains from one sample in a study of OX40 agonist ivuxolimab in advanced cancers. Sequenced by immunoSEQ multiplex PCR; TCRdb stores in-frame clones only, minus some. In the table there are roughly 40,000 clones, 70% to 85% of which are singletons. The sequenced sample was CD4+ or CD8+ T cells sorted from blood, obtained in a trial of the OX40 agonist ivuxolimab. The receptor set was obtained from an adult with an advanced solid tumor such as melanoma, head and neck, liver or kidney cancer. CDR3s include the opening cysteine and the closing phenylalanine or tryptophan. D genes are given only for firm matches.

>TRBJ2-2|TRBD1|TRBV18
TGTGCCAGCTCACTATCGACCGGGACAGTCGTCGGGGAGCTGTTTTTT
CASSLSTGTVVGELFF
>TRBJ1-6|NA|TRBV30
TGTGCCTGGACAGGCGGGAGCTCCTATAATTCACCCCTCCACTTT
CAWTGGSSYNSPLHF
>TRBJ2-7|TRBD1|TRBV7-2
TGTGCCAGCAGCTTAGGGACAGGGGGCCGCGAGCAGTACTTC
CASSLGTGGREQYF
>TRBJ1-5|NA|TRBV7-9
TGTGCCAGCAGCCCAGTGGGGGGGCGTGATCAGCCCCAGCATTTT
CASSPVGGRDQPQHF
>TRBJ1-2|NA|TRBV10-3
TGTGCCATCAGTGAGTCGGGGACACGGGGCTACACCTTC
CAISESGTRGYTF
>TRBJ1-1|TRBD1|TRBV4-2
TGTGCCAGCAGCCTCCTGAGACAGGGGAACACTGAAGCTTTCTTT
CASSLLRQGNTEAFF
>TRBJ1-1|NA|TRBV2
TGTGCCAGCAGCCTAGGGGTGGGGCAGGGCGGCACTGAAGCTTTCTTT
CASSLGVGQGGTEAFF
>TRBJ2-7|NA|TRBV7-8
TGTGCCAGCAGCCGTACTCGGGACTACGAGCAGTACTTC
CASSRTRDYEQYF
>TRBJ1-6|NA|TRBV6-6
TGTGCCAGCACCCTCGGACGGGGGAATTCACCCCTCCACTTT
CASTLGRGNSPLHF
>TRBJ2-3|NA|TRBV5-1
TGCGCCAGCAGCTTGGGAAACCTCGGGGATCTACTTAGCACAGATACGCAGTATTTT
CASSLGNLGDLLSTDTQYF